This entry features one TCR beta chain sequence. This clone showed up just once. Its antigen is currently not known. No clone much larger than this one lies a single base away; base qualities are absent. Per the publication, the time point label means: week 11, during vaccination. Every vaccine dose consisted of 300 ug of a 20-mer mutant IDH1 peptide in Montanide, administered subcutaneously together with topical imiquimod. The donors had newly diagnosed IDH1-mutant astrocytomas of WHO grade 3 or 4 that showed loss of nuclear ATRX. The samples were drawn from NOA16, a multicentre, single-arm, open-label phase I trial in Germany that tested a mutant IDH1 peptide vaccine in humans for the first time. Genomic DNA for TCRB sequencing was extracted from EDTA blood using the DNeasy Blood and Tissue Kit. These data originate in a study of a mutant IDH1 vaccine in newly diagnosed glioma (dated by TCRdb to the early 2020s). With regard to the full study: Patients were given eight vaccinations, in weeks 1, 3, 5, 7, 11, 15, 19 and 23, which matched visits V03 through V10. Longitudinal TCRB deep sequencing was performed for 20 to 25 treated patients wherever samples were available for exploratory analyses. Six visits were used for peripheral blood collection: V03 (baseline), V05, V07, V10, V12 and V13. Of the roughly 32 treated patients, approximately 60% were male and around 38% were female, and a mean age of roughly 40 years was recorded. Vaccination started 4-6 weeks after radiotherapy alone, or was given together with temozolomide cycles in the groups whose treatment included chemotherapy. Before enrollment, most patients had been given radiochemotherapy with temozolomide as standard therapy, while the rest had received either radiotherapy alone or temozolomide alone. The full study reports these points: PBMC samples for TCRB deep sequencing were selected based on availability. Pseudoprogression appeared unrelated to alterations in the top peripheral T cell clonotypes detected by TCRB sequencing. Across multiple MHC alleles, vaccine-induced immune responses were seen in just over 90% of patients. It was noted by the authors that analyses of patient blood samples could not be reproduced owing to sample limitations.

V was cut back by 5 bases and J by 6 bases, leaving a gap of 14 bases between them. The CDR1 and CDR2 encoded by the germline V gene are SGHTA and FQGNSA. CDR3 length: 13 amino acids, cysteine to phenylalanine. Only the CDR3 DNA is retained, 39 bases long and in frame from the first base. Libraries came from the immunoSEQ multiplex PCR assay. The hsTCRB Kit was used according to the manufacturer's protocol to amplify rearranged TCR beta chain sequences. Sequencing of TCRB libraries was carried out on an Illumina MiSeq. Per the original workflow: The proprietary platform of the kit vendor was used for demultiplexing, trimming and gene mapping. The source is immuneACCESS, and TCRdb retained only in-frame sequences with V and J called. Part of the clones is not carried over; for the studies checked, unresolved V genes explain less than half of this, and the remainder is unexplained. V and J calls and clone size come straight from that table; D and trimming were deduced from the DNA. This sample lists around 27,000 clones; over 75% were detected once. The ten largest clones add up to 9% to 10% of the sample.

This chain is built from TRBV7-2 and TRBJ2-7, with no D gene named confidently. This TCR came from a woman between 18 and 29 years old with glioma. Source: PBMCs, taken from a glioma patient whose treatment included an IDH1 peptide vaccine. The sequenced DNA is TGTGCCAGCAGCCAGGTGGAAGGTCTCGAGCAGTACTTC. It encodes CASSQVEGLEQYF.